A single sample is the source of the 3 T cell receptor beta chains below, sequenced in a study of T-cell memory formation after mild COVID-19. TCRdb processed the 5' RACE reads anew with MiXCR; each CDR3 protein has one entry. The sample has approximately 350,000 distinct CDR3 sequences, 10% to 15% seen once. The sample consisted of PBMCs or a T cell subset sorted from them (not recorded which). Source of these receptors: a man aged 18 to 35 who had mild COVID-19 (a few samples of this study predate the infection). Cell type and time point are not known.

This clonotype was picked up a small number of times. This rearrangement joins TRBV20-1 to TRBJ2-6; tentatively, D is TRBD1 (6 bases). The length of the CDR3 is 17 residues. V lost 1 base to trimming and J lost 0 bases, with 13 bases between them. Germline loops: CDR1 DFQATT, CDR2 SNEGSKA (reference sequence). This CDR3 reads CSARARDIISGANVLTF. The CDR3 bases are TGCAGTGCTAGAGCCCGGGACATAATCTCTGGGGCCAACGTCCTGACTTTC.

This chain links TRBV7-6 with TRBJ2-2; the D is unclear. V shed 1 base and J shed 5 bases, with 14 bases lying between them. CDR1 SGHVS and CDR2 FNYEAQ come from the germline V gene. The CDR3 runs to 16 residues. CDR3 DNA sequence: TGTGCCAGCAGCTTAGGTGTCCGTTCCGATACCGGGGAGCTGTTTTTT. Its protein product is CASSLGVRSDTGELFF.

In its sample, this clonotype was seen a few times. The chain is built from TRBV6-2 or TRBV6-3 and TRBJ1-1; TRBD1 aligns across 7 bases. The germline V gene has CDR1 MNHEY and CDR2 SVGEGT. CDR3 length: 15 residues. Losses at the gene ends were 7 bases for V and 1 base for J; bases not matched to a gene: 9. CDR3 residues: CASTYLGQRNTEAFF. The DNA of the CDR3 is TGTGCCAGCACCTACTTGGGACAGAGGAACACTGAAGCTTTCTTT.